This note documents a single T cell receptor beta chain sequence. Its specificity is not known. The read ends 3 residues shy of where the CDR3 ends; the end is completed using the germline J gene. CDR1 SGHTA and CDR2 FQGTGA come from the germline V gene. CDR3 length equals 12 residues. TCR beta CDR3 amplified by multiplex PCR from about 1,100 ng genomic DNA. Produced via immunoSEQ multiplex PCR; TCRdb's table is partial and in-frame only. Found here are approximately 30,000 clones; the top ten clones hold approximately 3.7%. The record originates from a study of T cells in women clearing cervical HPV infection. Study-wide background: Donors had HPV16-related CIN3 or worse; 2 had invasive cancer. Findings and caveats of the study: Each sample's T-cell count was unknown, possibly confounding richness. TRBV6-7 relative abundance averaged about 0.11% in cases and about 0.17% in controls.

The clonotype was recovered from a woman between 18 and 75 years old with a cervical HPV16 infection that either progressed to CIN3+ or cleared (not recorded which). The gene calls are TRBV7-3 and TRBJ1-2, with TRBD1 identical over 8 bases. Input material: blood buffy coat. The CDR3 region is CASSSQGGDYTF. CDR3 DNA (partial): TGTGCCAGCAGCTCACAGGGGGGCGAC.